Below are 5 T cell receptor beta chains sequenced from a single sample in a study of blood T cell repertoires in COVID-19. Sequencing used immunoSEQ multiplex PCR; TCRdb keeps in-frame clones, though not all of them. The sample consists of hundreds of thousands of clones, 70% to 90% of them appearing once. The sample consisted of peripheral blood. These receptors all stem from a human donor in a cohort sampled during active COVID-19.

This clone was seen just once. The gene calls are TRBV5-4 and TRBJ2-7; the match to TRBD1 covers 7 bases. V lost 2 bases to trimming and J lost 2 bases; unmatched junction nucleotides: 4. The CDR3 covers 14 residues. From germline, CDR1 is SGHNT and CDR2 YYREEE (reference sequence). The CDR3 DNA reads as TGTGCCAGCAGCTTAGGACAGGAACCCTACGAGCAGTACTTC. Translation gives CASSLGQEPYEQYF.

The chain couples TRBV19 to TRBJ1-5, with D maybe TRBD1 (5 bases). The germline CDR1 and CDR2 sequences are LNHDA and SQIVND (reference sequence). Deletions cut 6 bases from V and 0 bases from J, with 15 bases between. This CDR3 has 16 amino acids. CDR3 coding DNA: TGTGCCAGTAGGCCCAGGGCAGAGAGTAGCAATCAGCCCCAGCATTTT. Translation gives CASRPRAESSNQPQHF.

This chain joins TRBV2 and TRBJ2-5; 12 bases align to TRBD2. The CDR3 runs to 15 residues. V dropped 7 bases and J dropped 4; count of bases not matched to a gene: 7. The germline V gene encodes CDR1 SNHLY and CDR2 FYNNEI. The CDR3 here is CASNQLAGGPETQYF. CDR3 sequence (DNA): TGTGCCAGCAACCAGCTAGCGGGGGGGCCAGAGACCCAGTACTTC.

V and J are TRBV6-5 and TRBJ1-5; D ambiguous. Germline V gives CDR1 MNHEY, CDR2 SVGAGI. V was cut by 1 base and J by 0 bases, with 10 bases left in between. This CDR3 comprises 16 residues. As DNA, the CDR3 is TGTGCCAGCAGTTACTACCCAGGCCCTAGCAATCAGCCCCAGCATTTT. This gives the protein CASSYYPGPSNQPQHF.

The chain links TRBV5-1 to TRBJ1-1; perhaps TRBD1 as D (5 bases). In germline, CDR1 is SGHRS, CDR2 YFSETQ. Trimming cost V 0 bases and J 11 bases, with 20 bases left between them. The CDR3 has 15 amino acids. This CDR3 reads CASSLEGPRTGDAFF. CDR3 DNA sequence: TGCGCCAGCAGCTTGGAGGGACCCCGTACGGGAGACGCTTTCTTT.